This T cell receptor beta chain originates from a study of cytomegalovirus exposure and HLA in healthy donors. It was with 60 Vbeta and 13 Jbeta primers that the PCR ran. The method was immunoSEQ multiplex PCR; TCRdb's version includes in-frame clones alone and lacks a portion of them. The sample has 100,000 to 150,000 clones, approximately 10% seen once. Study findings and constraints: Both high specificity and high sensitivity reportedly marked the classifier's diagnosis of cytomegalovirus status. A later analysis reported that several of the most significant clusters appeared to be linked to common viral pathogens, among them Epstein-Barr virus.

Each donor was nominally healthy when sampled (though unrecorded immune exposures were likely). In the case of this clone: Antigen unknown.

The V gene lost 3 bases and the J gene lost 3 bases, with 12 bases spanning the gap. The CDR3 consists of 14 residues. Germline V gene lookup returns CDR1 KGHSH and CDR2 LQKENI. Sample: PBMCs. The chain has TRBV18 and TRBJ2-7, with D hard to call. The TCR comes from a woman in her late teens or twenties in good health and CMV-seropositive. DNA of the CDR3: TGTGCCAGCTCACCTACGGCAGCGCGCTACGAGCAGTACTTC. Translation: CASSPTAARYEQYF.